What follows are 7 T cell receptor beta chains derived from one specimen sequenced in a study of beta chain features in type 1 diabetes. Investigators reverse transcribed all isolated RNA, so they sequenced expressed TCRB transcripts. Profiling relied on immunoSEQ multiplex PCR, and the TCRdb table lists in-frame clones only, not all of them. The sample yields approximately 330,000 clones, approximately 10% seen once. Sequencing input: naive CD4+ T cells from blood. The receptors stem from a woman in her thirties in good health.

V is TRBV29-1 and J is TRBJ1-3, with TRBD1 identical over 7 bases. The ends lost 7 bases at V and 2 bases at J; junction bases unmatched: 2. Germline CDR1 SQVTM, CDR2 ANQGSEA. The CDR3 spans 12 residues. The DNA for the CDR3 is TGCAGCGGTAGGGGGCCTGGAAACACCATATATTTT. Translating it yields CSGRGPGNTIYF.

In DNA form, the CDR3 reads TGTGCCAGCAGTTATGGACTAGCGGGAAGCTACAATGAGCAGTTCTTC. Its protein product is CASSYGLAGSYNEQFF. The chain is built from TRBV6-5 and TRBJ2-1; 12 nucleotides agree with TRBD2. From germline, CDR1 is MNHEY and CDR2 SVGAGI. V lost 3 bases and J lost 3; bases outside the gene matches: 3. The length of the CDR3 is 16 residues.

The chain uses TRBV5-1 and TRBJ2-2; 9 bases agree with TRBD2. The trim removed 2 bases at V and 2 bases at J, leaving 4 bases unmatched. Germline values: CDR1 SGHRS, CDR2 YFSETQ. The CDR3 is made up of 16 amino acids. The CDR3 coding sequence is TGCGCCAGCAGCTTTAGCGGGAGCCCCAACACCGGGGAGCTGTTTTTT. This codes for CASSFSGSPNTGELFF.

A few counts support this clone. The genes are TRBV30 and TRBJ2-3; TRBD1 agrees at 7 bases. The V segment lost 3 bases and the J segment 6 bases; nucleotides outside the gene matches: 6. The germline V gene has CDR1 GTSNPN and CDR2 SVGIG (reference sequence). The CDR3 is 13 amino acids. The CDR3 coding sequence is TGTGCCTGGAGCCTCGACAGGGCCGATACGCAGTATTTT. Protein sequence: CAWSLDRADTQYF.

This clone was observed a few times. The chain combines TRBV14 with TRBJ2-1; D gene ambiguous. The CDR3 is made up of 12 amino acids. The germline V gene has CDR1 SGHDN and CDR2 FVKESK. Trimming removed 4 bases from V and 4 bases from J, with 5 bases in between. The CDR3 here is CASSPQYNEQFF. CDR3 DNA: TGTGCCAGCAGCCCTCAGTACAATGAGCAGTTCTTC.

The genes are TRBV4-3 and TRBJ2-1; 11 bases are shared with TRBD2. The CDR3 loop spans 15 amino acids. Germline trimming cut 4 bases from V and 5 bases from J; bases unmatched to any gene: 4. Per the germline V gene, CDR1 is LGHNA and CDR2 is YSLEER. The CDR3 spells CASSRGLAGNNEQFF. The CDR3 nucleotides are TGCGCCAGCAGCCGAGGACTAGCGGGTAACAATGAGCAGTTCTTC.

CDR3 loop: CASSRRASGRSETQYF. The CDR3 DNA reads TGCGCCAGCAGTCGGAGGGCTAGCGGGAGATCGGAGACCCAGTACTTC. J is TRBJ2-5 and V is TRBV23-1, with 10 positions matching TRBD2. TRBV23-1 is sorted into the ORF group, with uncertain function. The length of the CDR3 is 16 residues. The V gene end was trimmed by 4 bases and the J gene end by 5 bases; junction bases not matched to a gene: 10.